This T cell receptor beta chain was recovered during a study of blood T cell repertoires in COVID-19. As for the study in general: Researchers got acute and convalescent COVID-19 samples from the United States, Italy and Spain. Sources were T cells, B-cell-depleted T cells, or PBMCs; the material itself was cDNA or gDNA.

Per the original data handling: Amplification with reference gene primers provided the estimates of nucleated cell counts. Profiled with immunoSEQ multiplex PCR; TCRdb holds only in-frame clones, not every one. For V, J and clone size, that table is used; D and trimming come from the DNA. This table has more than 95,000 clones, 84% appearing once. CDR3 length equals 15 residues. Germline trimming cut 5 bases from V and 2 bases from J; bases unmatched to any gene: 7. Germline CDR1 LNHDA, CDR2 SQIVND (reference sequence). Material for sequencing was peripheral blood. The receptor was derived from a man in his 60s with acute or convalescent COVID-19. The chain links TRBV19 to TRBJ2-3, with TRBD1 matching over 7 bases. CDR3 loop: CASSPRTGSTDTQYF. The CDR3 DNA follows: TGTGCCAGTAGTCCTCGGACAGGCTCCACAGATACGCAGTATTTT.